These T cell receptor beta chains were read from a single sample in a study of identical twins. TCRdb reprocessed the 5' RACE reads with MiXCR, giving one entry per CDR3 protein. The table shows 450,000 to 500,000 distinct CDR3 sequences, with roughly an eighth occurring only once. These same data were also listed under a study on yellow fever vaccine responses in identical twins.

The sequenced material came from CD4+ T cells sorted from blood. Every receptor here comes from a young woman in good health. CDR3s include the opening cysteine and the closing phenylalanine or tryptophan. A D gene is named only where the DNA matches it firmly. Some rows mark clone size as missing; the rest say once, few, many or name a class of expanded clone.

d_call	v_call	clone_size	j_call	cdr3_nt	cdr3_aa
TRBD2	TRBV6-1	many	TRBJ2-5	TGTGCCAGCAGAAAACAAACTAGCGGGGCTAAGGAGACCCAGTACTTC	CASRKQTSGAKETQYF
.	TRBV6-2/TRBV6-3	few	TRBJ1-5	TGTGCCAGCAGTGCCGGGTGGGGGACCAATCAGCCCCAGCATTTT	CASSAGWGTNQPQHF
TRBD1	TRBV11-3	.	TRBJ2-3	TGTGCCAGCAGCTTAGATATTACAGGGGGGACAGATACGCAGTATTTT	CASSLDITGGTDTQYF
TRBD1	TRBV5-4	.	TRBJ2-1	TGTGCCAGCATCCAGAGGGGGCCCTCCTACAATGAGCAGTTCTTC	CASIQRGPSYNEQFF
.	TRBV20-1	few	TRBJ2-7	TGCAGTGCTAGAGACTCGTTCGCTAGTCCGGCGCGTGAGCAGTACTTC	CSARDSFASPAREQYF
.	TRBV20-1	many	TRBJ2-7	TGCAGTGCGGCCGGGACCTCGACCTACGAGCAGTACTTC	CSAAGTSTYEQYF
TRBD1	TRBV7-8	few	TRBJ2-7	TGTGCCAGCAGCTTACGTGCAGGGGGCATCGAGCAGTACTTC	CASSLRAGGIEQYF
.	TRBV20-1	.	TRBJ2-3	TGCAGTGCTAGAGTCGCTGATTGGGGCACAGATACGCAGTATTTT	CSARVADWGTDTQYF
.	TRBV14	many	TRBJ2-3	TGTGCCAGCAGTCAGGGGTGGACAGATACGCAGTATTTT	CASSQGWTDTQYF
TRBD2	TRBV5-8	.	TRBJ2-2	TGTGCCAGCAGCAAAGGGACTAGCGGCCGGGACGGGGAGCTGTTTTTT	CASSKGTSGRDGELFF
.	TRBV12-3/TRBV12-4	.	TRBJ2-1	TGTGCCAGCACCCCCAGGGGTGGACAGCGTAGCTCCTACAATGAGCAGTTCTTC	CASTPRGGQRSSYNEQFF
.	TRBV5-1	.	TRBJ2-2	TGCGCCAGCAGCTCGGGTTCCAGAAACACCGGGGAGCTGTTTTTT	CASSSGSRNTGELFF
.	TRBV20-1	few	TRBJ2-7	TGCAGTGCTAGTATGGGCACACACTACGAGCAGTACTTC	CSASMGTHYEQYF
.	TRBV12-3/TRBV12-4	many	TRBJ2-3	TGTGCCAGCAGTTTGGATACGCAGTATTTT	CASSLDTQYF
.	TRBV7-2	few	TRBJ1-6	TGTGCCAGCAGCTTATCCAGGGATAATTCACCCCTCCACTTT	CASSLSRDNSPLHF
TRBD1	TRBV2	.	TRBJ2-2	TGTGCCAGCAGTGATGACAGGGGGCTTACCGGGGAGCTGTTTTTT	CASSDDRGLTGELFF
TRBD2	TRBV20-1	few	TRBJ2-7	TGCAGTGCTTTAGCGGGGGGGAAGATCTACGAGCAGTACTTC	CSALAGGKIYEQYF
TRBD1	TRBV4-2	.	TRBJ2-6	TGTGCCAGCAGCCAGGCCGGACAGGGGTGGGGAGCCAACGTCCTGACTTTC	CASSQAGQGWGANVLTF
TRBD2	TRBV28	few	TRBJ2-4	TGTGCCAGCAGCCCGACTAGCGGGGGGGCCGAGGGGTCCAAAAACATTCAGTACTTC	CASSPTSGGAEGSKNIQYF
.	TRBV12-3/TRBV12-4	many	TRBJ2-6	TGTGCCAGCAGTGATCTCTCTGGGGCCAACGTCCTGACTTTC	CASSDLSGANVLTF
.	TRBV28	.	TRBJ2-7	TGTGCCAGCAGTTTTCAGATCTACGAGCAGTACTTC	CASSFQIYEQYF
TRBD2	TRBV6-2/TRBV6-3	few	TRBJ2-1	TGTGCCAGCAGTCTTATGGGGGGGGTCGCCGAGCAGTTCTTC	CASSLMGGVAEQFF
.	TRBV6-1	.	TRBJ1-1	TGTGCCAGCAGTGAACCTAGGGCCTCAACGACGAACACTGAAGCTTTCTTT	CASSEPRASTTNTEAFF
.	TRBV5-5	.	TRBJ2-7	TGTGCCAGCAGCCCACAGGACGGCTACGAGCAGTACTTC	CASSPQDGYEQYF
.	TRBV21-1	.	TRBJ2-7	TGTGCCAACAAAGAAAGCAAAGCTTACGAGCAGTACTTC	CANKESKAYEQYF
.	TRBV5-1	few	TRBJ2-2	TGCGCCAGCAGCTTGGACCCAGGGTCAGGGAACACCGGGGAGCTGTTTTTT	CASSLDPGSGNTGELFF
.	TRBV29-1	many	TRBJ1-5	TGCAGCGTTACTCGGGGGTCCAATCAGCCCCAGCATTTT	CSVTRGSNQPQHF
.	TRBV7-6	many	TRBJ1-1	TGTGCCAGCAGCTTAAGGAAACAGGCTGAGGCTTTCTTT	CASSLRKQAEAFF
TRBD1	TRBV4-1	many	TRBJ2-4	TGCGCCAGCAGCCAAGATGGGGACAGTCTAGCCAAAAACATTCAGTACTTC	CASSQDGDSLAKNIQYF
.	TRBV20-1	few	TRBJ2-5	TGCAGTGCTCGCCGGGACGGACTTCAAGAGACCCAGTACTTC	CSARRDGLQETQYF
TRBD1	TRBV24-1	.	TRBJ2-1	TGTGCCACCAGTGACACCAGGACAGGGGGCTACAATGAGCAGTTCTTC	CATSDTRTGGYNEQFF
.	TRBV11-2	once	TRBJ1-1	TGTGCCAGCAGCTCAGACAGGAATGGCCGAATGAACACTGAAGCTTTCTTT	CASSSDRNGRMNTEAFF
TRBD1	TRBV5-5	few	TRBJ2-5	TGTGCCAGCACCACGGGGACAGGGGTAGAGACCCAGTACTTC	CASTTGTGVETQYF
TRBD1	TRBV5-1	few	TRBJ1-4	TGCGCCAGCAGCGTGACAGGGTCAAATGAAAAACTGTTTTTT	CASSVTGSNEKLFF
.	TRBV7-8	few	TRBJ1-4	TGTGCCAGCAGCCCCCTCGCGACAGGTGGCGCTAATGAAAAACTGTTTTTT	CASSPLATGGANEKLFF
.	TRBV7-8	.	TRBJ1-6	TGTGCCAGCAGCTTTTGGACAGACATTGGAGTGTCACCCCTCCACTTT	CASSFWTDIGVSPLHF
.	TRBV5-4	.	TRBJ2-3	TGTGCCAGCAGCTTCGGGACGCATGGAACAGATACGCAGTATTTT	CASSFGTHGTDTQYF
.	TRBV6-2/TRBV6-3	.	TRBJ2-7	TGTGCCAGCAGGTGGAGTGTGGACGAGCAGTACTTC	CASRWSVDEQYF
.	TRBV6-1	few	TRBJ2-1	TGTGCCAGCACTCGGGCACAGTTGGGCAATGAGCAGTTCTTC	CASTRAQLGNEQFF